The sequence of this T cell receptor (beta chain) was determined in a study of T cells in Graves' hyperthyroidism and ophthalmopathy. Study context: Peripheral blood was obtained at initial diagnosis, preceding any treatment.

Newly diagnosed hyperthyroidism patients aged 18 to 65 years had disease lasting under 2 months. Uncontrolled infection, other autoimmune disease, pregnancy or lactation excluded patients. The study based diagnoses on clinical symptoms, serum thyroxine and TRAb, thyroid ultrasound and orbital computed tomography. The CDR3 is made up of 13 amino acids. Per the germline V gene, CDR1 is SQVTM and CDR2 is ANQGSEA. V lost 7 bases, J lost 9 bases, and 12 bases stayed unmatched. The TCR beta CDR3 regions underwent amplification using RNA transcripts as the source. Researchers ran a first-round RT-PCR on the TCR CDR3 using the HTBI primer set. TCRdb re-derived calls from the multiplex PCR reads in MiXCR, one entry per CDR3 protein. The sample has 500,000 to 600,000 distinct CDR3 sequences, over 15% seen once.

The rearrangement links TRBV29-1 to TRBJ2-1, with 7 nucleotides matching TRBD2. The TCR was taken from a woman under 30 with Graves' hyperthyroidism. Material for sequencing was blood. The CDR3 DNA is TGCAGCGAGGGAGCGGGGACGACTGGTGAGCAGTTCTTC. Translating it yields CSEGAGTTGEQFF.